This T cell receptor (beta chain) was retrieved from a study of blood T cell repertoires in COVID-19. The germline gives CDR1 SEHNR, CDR2 FQNEAQ (reference sequence). CDR3 size: 14 residues. V gave up 3 bases and J gave up 3 bases, with 9 bases separating them. Participant reports of clinical history set cohort assignment. The authors' processing: Amplifying reference gene primers gave estimates of nucleated cell counts. Data came from immunoSEQ multiplex PCR; TCRdb stores just in-frame clones and leaves some out. V and J calls plus clone size are reproduced from that table; the DNA served to infer D and trimming. The sample records roughly 320,000 clones, 90% to 95% being singletons.

Sequenced material: PBMCs or T cells enriched from blood (not recorded which). This rearrangement joins TRBV7-9 to TRBJ1-3; TRBD1 is a possible D gene (6 bases). This clonotype was sampled from a woman in her 30s who had been exposed to COVID-19. The CDR3 DNA reads TGTGCCAGCAGCTTTACAGGGAATGGAAACACCATATATTTT. As protein: CASSFTGNGNTIYF.